The following is a T cell receptor (beta chain) sequence with its context. High-throughput TCR beta sequencing covered peripheral CD8+ and CD4+ T cells. The sample originates from a study of CD8 T cells in Susac syndrome. This CDR3 is 17 amino acids long. V trimming: 4 bases; J trimming: 4 bases; junction bases outside the gene matches: 6. When the RNA was reverse transcribed, random hexamers were used with an input of roughly 0.5 to 1 ug. Amplification of the TCR beta CDR3 was carried out by immunoSEQ multiplex PCR, which spanned a total of 54 Vbeta and 13 Jbeta segments. One entry per CDR3 protein results from TCRdb running MiXCR on the immunoSEQ multiplex PCR reads. This table has some 110,000 distinct CDR3 sequences, about 93% appearing once.

The sequence came from a human donor in good health. The chain joins TRBV12-3 or TRBV12-4 to TRBJ2-3; 15 bases are a match to TRBD2. Source material: CD4+ T cells from PBMCs. CDR3 in DNA: TGTGCCAGCAGTTCTAGGACTAGCGGGAGGGAGGCAGATACGCAGTATTTT. It translates to CASSSRTSGREADTQYF.